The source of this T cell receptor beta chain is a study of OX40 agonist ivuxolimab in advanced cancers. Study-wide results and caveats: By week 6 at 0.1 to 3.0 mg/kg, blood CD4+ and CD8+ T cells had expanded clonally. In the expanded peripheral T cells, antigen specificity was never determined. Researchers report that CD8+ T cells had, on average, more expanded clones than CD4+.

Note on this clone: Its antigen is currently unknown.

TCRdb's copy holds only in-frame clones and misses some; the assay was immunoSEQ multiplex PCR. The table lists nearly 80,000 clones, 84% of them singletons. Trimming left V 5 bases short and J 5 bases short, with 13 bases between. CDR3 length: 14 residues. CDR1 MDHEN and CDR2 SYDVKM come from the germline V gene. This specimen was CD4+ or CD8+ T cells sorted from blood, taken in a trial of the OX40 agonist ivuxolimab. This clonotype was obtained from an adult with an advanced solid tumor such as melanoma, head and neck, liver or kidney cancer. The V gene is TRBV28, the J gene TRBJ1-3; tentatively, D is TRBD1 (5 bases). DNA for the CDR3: TGTGCCAGCAGTCCCGGGACTTTAAGAAACACCATATATTTT. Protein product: CASSPGTLRNTIYF.